Listed below are T cell receptor beta chains from one sample, sequenced in a study of response to subunit inactivated influenza vaccine. MiXCR, run by TCRdb on the RT-PCR reads, gives a single entry per CDR3 protein. The sample has about 520,000 distinct CDR3 sequences, 25% seen once; the top ten hold 1.9%. The sample was CD4+ T cells sorted from PBMCs, taken about 5 days after vaccination. These receptors were collected from a man aged 45-65 years who received an inactivated influenza vaccine. CDR3s include the opening cysteine and the closing phenylalanine or tryptophan. The order of the fields is D gene, J gene, clone size, V gene, CDR3 protein, CDR3 DNA. D genes are given only for firm matches. Rows give clone size only sometimes, using once, few, many, or a class for an expanded clone.

>NA|TRBJ2-1|few|TRBV7-2
CASSRGARDNEQFF
TGTGCCAGCAGCCGAGGGGCGCGGGATAATGAGCAGTTCTTC
>TRBD2|TRBJ2-7|few|TRBV5-6
CASSLGLAGIDEQYF
TGTGCCAGCAGCTTGGGCCTAGCGGGAATCGACGAGCAGTACTTC
>TRBD2|TRBJ2-2|many|TRBV28
CASSFSGGASGELFF
TGTGCCAGCAGTTTTAGCGGGGGGGCCTCCGGGGAGCTGTTTTTT
>TRBD1|TRBJ1-5|NA|TRBV28
CASSRTGSSNQPQHF
TGTGCCAGCAGCCGGACAGGGTCTAGCAATCAGCCCCAGCATTTT
>NA|TRBJ2-7|few|TRBV7-9
CASSLQAIGSGHEQYF
TGTGCCAGCAGCTTACAAGCGATCGGAAGCGGCCACGAGCAGTACTTC
>NA|TRBJ2-2|NA|TRBV6-2/TRBV6-3
CASSYMDTGELFF
TGTGCCAGCAGTTACATGGACACCGGGGAGCTGTTTTTT
>TRBD2|TRBJ2-1|NA|TRBV12-3/TRBV12-4
CASRLAGERLSGEQFF
TGTGCCAGCAGACTAGCGGGAGAGCGCTTATCGGGTGAGCAGTTCTTC
>NA|TRBJ2-1|NA|TRBV25-1
CASSEWRGEEQFF
TGTGCCAGCAGTGAATGGAGAGGGGAAGAGCAGTTCTTC
>NA|TRBJ2-2|NA|TRBV5-5
CASSLTGKEATGELFF
TGTGCCAGCAGCTTAACAGGGAAGGAGGCGACCGGGGAGCTGTTTTTT
>TRBD2|TRBJ2-1|few|TRBV7-8
CASSQTSGVYNEQFF
TGTGCCAGCAGCCAGACTAGCGGGGTGTACAATGAGCAGTTCTTC
>TRBD2|TRBJ2-2|NA|TRBV6-2/TRBV6-3
CASSSAGAGELFF
TGTGCCAGCAGTAGTGCGGGGGCCGGGGAGCTGTTTTTT
>NA|TRBJ2-7|few|TRBV6-5
CASSYLSGYEQYF
TGTGCCAGCAGTTACTTATCGGGATACGAGCAGTACTTC
>TRBD1|TRBJ2-7|few|TRBV18
CASSISGTGDTEQYF
TGTGCCAGCTCGATCTCCGGGACAGGGGATACCGAGCAGTACTTC